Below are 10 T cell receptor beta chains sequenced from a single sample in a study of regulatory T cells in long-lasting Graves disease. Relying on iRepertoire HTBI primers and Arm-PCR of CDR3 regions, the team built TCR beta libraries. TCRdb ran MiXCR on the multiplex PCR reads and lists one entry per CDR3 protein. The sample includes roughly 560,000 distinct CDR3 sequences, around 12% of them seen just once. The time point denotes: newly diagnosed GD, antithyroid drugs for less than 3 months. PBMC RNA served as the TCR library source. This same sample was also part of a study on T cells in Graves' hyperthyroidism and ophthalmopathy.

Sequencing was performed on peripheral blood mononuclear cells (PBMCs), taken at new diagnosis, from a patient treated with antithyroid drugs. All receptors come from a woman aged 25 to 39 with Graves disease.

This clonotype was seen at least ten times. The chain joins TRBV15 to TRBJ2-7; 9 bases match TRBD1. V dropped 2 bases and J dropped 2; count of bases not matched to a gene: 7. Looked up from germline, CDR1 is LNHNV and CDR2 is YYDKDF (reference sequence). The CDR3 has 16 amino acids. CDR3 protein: CATSRSGTGYPYEQYF. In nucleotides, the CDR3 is TGTGCCACCAGCAGATCCGGGACAGGGTACCCCTACGAGCAGTACTTC.

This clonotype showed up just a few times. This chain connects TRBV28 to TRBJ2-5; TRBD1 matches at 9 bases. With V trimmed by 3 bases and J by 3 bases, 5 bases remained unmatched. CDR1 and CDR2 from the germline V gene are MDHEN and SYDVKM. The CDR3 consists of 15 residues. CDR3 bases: TGTGCCAGCAGTTTGAGCGGGACAGGGAAAGAGACCCAGTACTTC. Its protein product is CASSLSGTGKETQYF.

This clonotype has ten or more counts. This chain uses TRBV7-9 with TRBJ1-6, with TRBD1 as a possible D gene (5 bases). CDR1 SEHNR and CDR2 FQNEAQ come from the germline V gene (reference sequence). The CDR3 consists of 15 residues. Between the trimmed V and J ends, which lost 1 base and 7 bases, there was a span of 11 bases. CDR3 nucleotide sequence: TGTGCCAGCAGCTTAGTTGGGACGGACAATTCACCCCTCCACTTT. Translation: CASSLVGTDNSPLHF.

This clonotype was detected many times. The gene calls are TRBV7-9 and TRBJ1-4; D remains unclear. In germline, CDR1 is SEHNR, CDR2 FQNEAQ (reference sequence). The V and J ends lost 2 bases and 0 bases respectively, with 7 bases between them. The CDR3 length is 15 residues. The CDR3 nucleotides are TGTGCCAGCAGCTTAAACGGAGCAACTAATGAAAAACTGTTTTTT. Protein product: CASSLNGATNEKLFF. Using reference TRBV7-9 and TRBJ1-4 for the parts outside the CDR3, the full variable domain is DTGVSQNPRHKITKRGQNVTFRCDPISEHNRLYWYRQTLGQGPEFLTYFQNEAQLEKSRLLSDRFSAERPKGSFSTLEIQRTEQGDSAMYLCASSLNGATNEKLFFGSGTQLSVL.

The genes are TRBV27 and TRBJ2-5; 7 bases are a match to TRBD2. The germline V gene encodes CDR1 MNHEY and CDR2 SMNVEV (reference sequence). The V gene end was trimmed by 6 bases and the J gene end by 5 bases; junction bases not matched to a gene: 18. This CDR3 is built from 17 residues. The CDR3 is CASSPGAVGGPRETQYF. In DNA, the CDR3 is TGTGCCAGCAGCCCAGGCGCAGTGGGAGGGCCGAGGGAGACCCAGTACTTC.

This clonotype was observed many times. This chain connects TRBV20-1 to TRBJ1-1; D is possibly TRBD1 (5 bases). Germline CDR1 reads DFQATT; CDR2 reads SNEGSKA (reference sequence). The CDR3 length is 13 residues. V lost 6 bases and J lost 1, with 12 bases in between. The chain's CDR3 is CSAIDSTNTEAFF. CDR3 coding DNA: TGCAGTGCAATCGACAGCACGAACACTGAAGCTTTCTTT.

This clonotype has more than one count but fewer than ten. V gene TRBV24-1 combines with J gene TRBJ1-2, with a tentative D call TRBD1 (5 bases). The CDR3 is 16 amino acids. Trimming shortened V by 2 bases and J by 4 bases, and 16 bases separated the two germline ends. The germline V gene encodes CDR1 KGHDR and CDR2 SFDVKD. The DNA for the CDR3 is TGTGCCACCAGTGATTCGAAGATTTCTGGGGGCTATGGCTACACCTTC. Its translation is CATSDSKISGGYGYTF.

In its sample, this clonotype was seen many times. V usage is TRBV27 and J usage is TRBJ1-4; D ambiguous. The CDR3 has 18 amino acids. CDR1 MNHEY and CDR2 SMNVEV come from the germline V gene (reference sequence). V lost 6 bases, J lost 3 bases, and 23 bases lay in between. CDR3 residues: CASSPRTDSIRPNEKLFF. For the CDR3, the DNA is TGTGCCAGCAGCCCCCGAACCGATTCCATCCGCCCTAATGAAAAACTGTTTTTT. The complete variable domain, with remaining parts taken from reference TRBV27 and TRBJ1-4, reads EAQVTQNPRYLITVTGKKLTVTCSQNMNHEYMSWYRQDPGLGLRQIYYSMNVEVTDKGDVPEGYKVSRKEKRNFPLILESPSPNQTSLYFCASSPRTDSIRPNEKLFFGSGTQLSVL.

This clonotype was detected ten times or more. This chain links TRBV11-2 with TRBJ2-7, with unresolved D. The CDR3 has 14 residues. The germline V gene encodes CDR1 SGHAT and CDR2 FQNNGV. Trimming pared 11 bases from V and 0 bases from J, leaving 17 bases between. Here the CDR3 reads CASYDVSGSYEQYF. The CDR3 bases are TGTGCCTCATACGACGTTTCCGGCTCCTACGAGCAGTACTTC.

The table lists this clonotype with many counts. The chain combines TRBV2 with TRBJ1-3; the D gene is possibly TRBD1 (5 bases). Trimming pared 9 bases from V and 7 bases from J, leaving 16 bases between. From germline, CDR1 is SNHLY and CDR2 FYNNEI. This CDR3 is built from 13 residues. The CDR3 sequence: CASTGTAKNTIYF. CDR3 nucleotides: TGTGCCAGTACCGGGACGGCCAAGAACACCATATATTTT.